The clone carrying this T cell receptor beta chain was recorded at least ten times. This specimen belongs to a study of blood T cells in healthy people across ages. V was clipped by 3 bases and J by 4 bases, with 11 bases between them. The CDR3 sequence is 13 residues long. Looked up from germline, CDR1 is DFQATT and CDR2 is SNEGSKA (reference sequence). A second PCR, run for roughly 7 to 12 cycles, used a sample-barcoded 5' primer plus a J-beta primer mix. TCRdb processed the 5' RACE reads anew with MiXCR; each CDR3 protein has one entry. Among about 1.7 million distinct CDR3 sequences, roughly 30% were seen once, and the ten largest hold roughly 8.2%.

The TCR comes from a woman aged 30 to 39 in good health. The sequenced sample consisted of blood. The chain carries TRBV20-1 and TRBJ2-3, with D perhaps matching TRBD2 (6 bases). As DNA, the CDR3 is TGCAGTGCTAGGTTCTGGGGGGCAGATACGCAGTATTTT. Translating gives CSARFWGADTQYF.